This TCR beta chain came from a study of human T cells and chemical hapten exposure. The CDR3 contains 16 residues. V lost 8 bases, J lost 0 bases, and 11 bases stayed unmatched. Germline CDR1 and CDR2: SGHTA and FQGNSA. Time point of the sample: pre-sensitization, week 0. Stated treatment: therapeutic diphenylcyclopropenone sensitization with weekly scalp DPC. This clonotype was observed at least ten times. Antigen unknown. Whole-study results and caveats: No shift was seen in TCRs above 1 in 1000 frequency with DPC sensitization.

It was the library that attached unique molecular identifiers to individual cDNA molecules. TCRdb reanalysed the RACE reads using MiXCR and keeps one entry per CDR3 protein. This table holds more than 300,000 distinct CDR3 sequences, roughly 5% found once. This sequence joins TRBV7-2 and TRBJ2-5; TRBD2 matches 8 bases. This material consisted of whole blood, taken in connection with sensitization to the hapten diphenylcyclopropenone (DPC). This TCR came from a woman aged 45-60 years with alopecia areata. Some clones in this sample may be carry-over from other donors' samples. CDR3 nucleotides: TGTGCCAGCTCCAGAAACAAGCGGGAGTACCAAGAGACCCAGTACTTC. Residues: CASSRNKREYQETQYF.